This T cell receptor (beta chain) was recovered during a study of regulatory T cells in long-lasting Graves disease. Overall study findings and caveats: There were preferences for TRBV28, TRBJ1-2 and TRBJ2-5 in persistent disease. Persistent patients had a count of shared public clonotypes (around 2,700) that exceeded that of new patients (roughly 1,000).

Time point here: newly diagnosed GD, antithyroid drugs for less than 3 months. Isolated PBMC RNA provided the starting material for the TCR library. Each of the patients was recruited from an endocrinology department situated in Xi'an, China. About this clonotype itself: Its antigen remains unknown.

CDR3-region Arm-PCR and iRepertoire HTBI primers produced the TCR beta libraries. One entry per CDR3 protein results from TCRdb running MiXCR on the multiplex PCR reads. In the table there are a few hundred thousand distinct CDR3 sequences, about an eighth of which are singletons. The CDR3 extends over 13 amino acids. V lost 4 bases, J lost 5 bases, and 13 bases lay in between. In germline, CDR1 is SQVTM, CDR2 ANQGSEA. This sample was also put to use in a study of T cells in Graves' hyperthyroidism and ophthalmopathy.

Sequences were derived from peripheral blood mononuclear cells (PBMCs), sampled at new diagnosis, from a patient treated with antithyroid drugs. The chain couples TRBV29-1 to TRBJ2-3; no clear D gene. The origin of this receptor is a woman aged 18-30 years with Graves disease. In DNA form, the CDR3 reads TGCAGCGTTGGCCTGAAACCTGTAGATACGCAGTATTTT. Translating it yields CSVGLKPVDTQYF.